This paragraph covers one T cell receptor (beta chain) sequence. What it binds is not known. This record belongs to a study of T cells after yellow fever vaccination. Study-wide findings and caveats: Once the booster was given, most primary-vaccination clones reappeared, at about 96% for CD4 and over 85% for CD8.

Each CDR3 protein is one row after TCRdb ran MiXCR on the 5' RACE reads. The repertoire holds 280,000 or so distinct CDR3 sequences, with under 9% as singletons. Trimming left V 5 bases short and J 0 bases short, with 7 bases between. This CDR3 region has 13 residues. The germline V gene has CDR1 LNHNV and CDR2 YYDKDF (reference sequence). The sequenced sample was CD4+ T cells sorted from PBMCs, obtained 5 days after the yellow fever booster vaccination. This clonotype originated in a man between 18 and 35 years old who received the YFV17D yellow fever vaccine. The chain links TRBV15 to TRBJ1-1; D remains ambiguous. The CDR3 spells CATSFQLNTEAFF. The CDR3 DNA reads TGTGCCACCAGCTTCCAGCTGAACACTGAAGCTTTCTTT.